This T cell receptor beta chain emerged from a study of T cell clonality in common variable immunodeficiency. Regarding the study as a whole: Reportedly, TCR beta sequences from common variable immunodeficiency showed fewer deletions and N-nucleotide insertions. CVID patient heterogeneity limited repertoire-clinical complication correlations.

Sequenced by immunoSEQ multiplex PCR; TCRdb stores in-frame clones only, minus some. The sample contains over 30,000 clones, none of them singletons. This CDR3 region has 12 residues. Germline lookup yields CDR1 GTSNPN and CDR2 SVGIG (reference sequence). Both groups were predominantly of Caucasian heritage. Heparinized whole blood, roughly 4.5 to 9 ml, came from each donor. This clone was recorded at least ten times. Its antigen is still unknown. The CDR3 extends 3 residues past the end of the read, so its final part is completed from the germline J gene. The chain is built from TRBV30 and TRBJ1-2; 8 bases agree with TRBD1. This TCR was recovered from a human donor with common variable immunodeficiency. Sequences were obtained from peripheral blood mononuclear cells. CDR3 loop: CAWFQGARGYTF. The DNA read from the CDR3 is TGTGCCTGGTTTCAGGGGGCCCGGGGC. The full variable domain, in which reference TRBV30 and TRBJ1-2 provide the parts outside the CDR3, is SQTIHQWPATLVQPVGSPLSLECTVEGTSNPNLYWYRQAAGRGLQLLFYSVGIGQISSEVPQNLSASRPQDRQFILSSKKLLLSDSGFYLCAWFQGARGYTFGSGTRLTVV.